The rows below give T cell receptor beta chains drawn from one sample of a study of T cell responses to AZD1222 COVID-19 vaccine. Profiled with immunoSEQ multiplex PCR; TCRdb holds only in-frame clones, not every one. The sample records 150,000 to 200,000 clones, about nine tenths being singletons. The starting material was peripheral blood, obtained 28 days after the second dose of the MenACWY control vaccine. These receptor sequences come from an adult who received the MenACWY meningococcal vaccine as a control. The CDR3 runs from the conserved cysteine through the conserved F or W. The order of the fields is D gene, V gene, J gene, CDR3 length, CDR3 protein. A D gene is named only where the DNA matches it firmly.

TRBD1	TRBV6-2/TRBV6-3	TRBJ1-1	15	CASSRHNRGPPEAFF
TRBD1	TRBV6-4	TRBJ2-6	17	CASSSGTGVFGANVLTF
.	TRBV19	TRBJ2-2	13	CASSIRRTGELFF
.	TRBV7-9	TRBJ1-1	14	CASSSVGGKTEAFF
TRBD1	TRBV4-1	TRBJ1-4	15	CASSHLQGAGEKLFF
.	TRBV28	TRBJ1-5	14	CASSLTDSNQPQHF
.	TRBV7-8	TRBJ1-1	14	CASSLARRDTEAFF
.	TRBV7-2	TRBJ1-6	15	CASSLVGEDGSPLHF
.	TRBV28	TRBJ2-7	17	CASSSYKNLAGVYEQYF
TRBD2	TRBV6-2/TRBV6-3	TRBJ2-7	15	CASSASSGNFIEQYF
.	TRBV5-4	TRBJ1-2	14	CASSLVDTNYGYTF
.	TRBV30	TRBJ1-5	16	CAWSVGAGISNQPQHF
.	TRBV30	TRBJ1-3	12	CAWRPGWNTIYF
.	TRBV5-1	TRBJ2-7	14	CASSTITGTYEQYF
TRBD2	TRBV18	TRBJ2-7	15	CASSPSGRGYYEQYF
TRBD2	TRBV27	TRBJ2-7	14	CASSAGLAAYEQYF
.	TRBV20-1	TRBJ1-5	12	CSASRPNQPQHF
.	TRBV10-1	TRBJ1-2	13	CASSEALNYGYTF
.	TRBV29-1	TRBJ1-1	12	CSVDGMNTEAFF
.	TRBV4-3	TRBJ2-3	13	CASSQEAGYTQYF
TRBD1	TRBV5-1	TRBJ2-7	15	CASSGAGTGYYEQYF
.	TRBV10-3	TRBJ1-5	14	CAISEDYSNQPQHF
.	TRBV29-1	TRBJ1-2	12	CSVQGVGYGYTF
.	TRBV5-5	TRBJ1-1	13	CASSLDSNTEAFF